This TCR beta chain was captured by sequencing in a study of T cell clones after liver transplantation. Overall study context: Graft-donor-reactive sequences were compared with third-party-reactive TCRbeta sequences from pre-transplant mixed lymphocyte reactions. At least one year of complete immunosuppression withdrawal without enzymes over twice normal defined tolerance. Timepoints were pre-transplant, pre-withdrawal, and after withdrawal was completed or failed.

Looked up from germline, CDR1 is LGHNT and CDR2 is FRNRAP. The germline V and J ends were trimmed by 7 bases and 4 bases, with 17 bases remaining between them. This CDR3 spans 15 amino acids. Some clones are missing from TCRdb's copy, which holds only in-frame ones; the method was immunoSEQ multiplex PCR. The sample has more than 65,000 clones, 90% seen once. Thawed unstimulated PBMCs were FACS-sorted by CD3, CD4 and CD8 into two populations. The chain joins TRBV12-5 to TRBJ2-1; D not certain. The specimen comprised CD4+ T cells from blood, sampled before liver transplant. The source of this sequence is a human donor who received a liver transplant. The CDR3 protein is CASAPSPDSYNEQFF. The CDR3 region has the DNA TGTGCTAGTGCCCCCTCTCCAGATTCTTACAATGAGCAGTTCTTC.